This T cell receptor beta chain was sequenced in a study of blood T cell repertoires in COVID-19. Assay used: immunoSEQ multiplex PCR; TCRdb lists only in-frame clones, some missing. The sample records fewer than 300,000 clones, 90% being singletons. Trimming left V 7 bases short and J 2 bases short, with 23 bases between. Germline CDR1 is SGHNT and CDR2 is YYREEE (reference sequence). The CDR3 spans 17 residues. The source is a woman aged 30 to 39 who had recovered from COVID-19. Specimen: PBMCs or T cells enriched from blood (not recorded which). The chain combines TRBV5-4 with TRBJ2-3; D may be TRBD1 (6 bases). The CDR3 DNA follows: TGTGCCAGCGACTTTGATCCCGGGACACCTCCCACAGATACGCAGTATTTT. Translation gives CASDFDPGTPPTDTQYF.